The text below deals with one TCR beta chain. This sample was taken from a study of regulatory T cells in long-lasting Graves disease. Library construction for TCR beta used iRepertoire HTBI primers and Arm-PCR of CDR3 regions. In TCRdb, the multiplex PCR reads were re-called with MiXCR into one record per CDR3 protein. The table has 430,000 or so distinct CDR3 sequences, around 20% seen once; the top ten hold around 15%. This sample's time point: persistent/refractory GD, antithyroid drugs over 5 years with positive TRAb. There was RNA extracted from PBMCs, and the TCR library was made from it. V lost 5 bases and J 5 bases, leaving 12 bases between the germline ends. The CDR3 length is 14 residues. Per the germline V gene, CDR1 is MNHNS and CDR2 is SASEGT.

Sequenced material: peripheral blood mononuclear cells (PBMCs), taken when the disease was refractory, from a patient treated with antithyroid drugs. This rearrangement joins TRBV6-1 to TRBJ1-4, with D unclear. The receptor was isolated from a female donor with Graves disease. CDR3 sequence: CASSPVGANEKLFF. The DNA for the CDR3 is TGTGCCAGCAGTCCCGTCGGCGCGAATGAAAAACTGTTTTTT.